The 10 T cell receptor beta chains given below trace back to one sample, sequenced in a study of PD-1 blockade in classical Hodgkin lymphoma. Time point described: cycle 4 day 1 (C4D1), after less than 7 weeks of nivolumab. Every patient had relapsed following autologous stem cell transplantation, and cohorts differed in brentuximab vedotin exposure. Some clones are missing from TCRdb's copy, which holds only in-frame ones; the method was immunoSEQ multiplex PCR. The sample has 100,000 or so clones, about nine tenths seen once. The source was peripheral blood mononuclear cells (PBMCs), collected before the fourth cycle of nivolumab. These TCRs come from a human donor with classical Hodgkin lymphoma.

V usage is TRBV5-1 and J usage is TRBJ2-1, with TRBD2 matching 11 bases. The V and J ends lost 4 bases and 0 bases, in that order; junction bases with no gene match: 9. From germline, CDR1 is SGHRS and CDR2 YFSETQ. The CDR3 covers 18 residues. The CDR3 DNA is TGCGCCAGCAGCAAGACTAGCGGGACAACTTTCTCCTACAATGAGCAGTTCTTC. Its translation is CASSKTSGTTFSYNEQFF.

The chain is built from TRBV29-1 and TRBJ1-1; 10 bases line up with TRBD1. Germline CDR1 SQVTM, CDR2 ANQGSEA. The CDR3 runs to 13 residues. Unmatched junction bases numbered 4, after V lost 4 bases and J lost 5 bases. CDR3: CSVVRTGGTEAFF. The CDR3 bases are TGCAGCGTTGTGAGGACAGGGGGGACTGAAGCTTTCTTT.

The rearrangement joins TRBV30 to TRBJ2-5; 15 nucleotides align to TRBD2. The J call could be wrong; TRBJ2-7 is a better fit for the DNA end. The CDR3 totals 14 residues. Germline V gene data show CDR1 as GTSNPN and CDR2 as SVGIG (reference sequence). The CDR3 DNA sequence: TGTGCCTGGAAAGGGACTAGCGGGAGGAACGAGCAGTACTTC. Translation gives CAWKGTSGRNEQYF.

This clone occurred once. V usage is TRBV9 and J usage is TRBJ1-1; tentative D call: TRBD1 (5 bases). V lost 2 bases, J lost 1 base, and 12 bases lay in between. The CDR3 is 15 residues long. Germline V CDR1 and CDR2: SGDLS, YYNGEE. CDR3 in DNA: TGTGCCAGCAGCGTGGTGGGGCAGGGGAACACTGAAGCTTTCTTT. Encoded protein: CASSVVGQGNTEAFF.

This chain joins TRBV11-2 and TRBJ2-5; D might be TRBD1 (5 bases). Per germline, CDR1 SGHAT and CDR2 FQNNGV. The V end was cut by 5 bases, the J end by 0 bases, with 13 bases between. The CDR3 sequence is 15 residues long. The CDR3 DNA sequence: TGTGCCAGCAGCACCGTTGGGGCGTACCAAGAGACCCAGTACTTC. Translated, it gives CASSTVGAYQETQYF.

The gene calls are TRBV6-5 and TRBJ2-1; 9 positions agree with TRBD2. Unmatched junction bases numbered 7, after V lost 6 bases and J lost 4 bases. This CDR3 comprises 15 residues. CDR1 is MNHEY and CDR2 is SVGAGI in the germline V gene. The DNA of the CDR3 is TGTGCCAGCAGCCCGACTAGCGGCCTATACAATGAGCAGTTCTTC. This encodes CASSPTSGLYNEQFF.

This clone was seen a handful of times. The V and J genes are TRBV19 and TRBJ1-2, with D uncertain. Germline CDR1 reads LNHDA; CDR2 reads SQIVND (reference sequence). Trimming pared 1 base from V and 6 bases from J, leaving 6 bases between. This CDR3 is built from 12 residues. CDR3 region: CASSIGGNGYTF. As DNA, the CDR3 is TGTGCCAGTAGTATAGGAGGAAATGGCTACACCTTC.

This chain uses TRBV5-1 with TRBJ1-2; no firm D call. This CDR3 spans 16 amino acids. The V end lost 0 bases, the J end lost 0 bases, and 12 bases lay between the germline ends. The germline V gene encodes CDR1 SGHRS and CDR2 YFSETQ. The CDR3: CASSLAPATANYGYTF. As DNA, the CDR3 is TGCGCCAGCAGCTTGGCCCCGGCGACTGCTAACTATGGCTACACCTTC.

The V call is TRBV6-5, the J call TRBJ2-7; D is undetermined. V was shortened by 0 bases and J by 6 bases, with 12 bases between the two germline ends. The CDR3 runs to 14 residues. Germline lookup yields CDR1 MNHEY and CDR2 SVGAGI. CDR3 DNA: TGTGCCAGCAGTTACTCGAACGGGTTGGGCGAGCAGTACTTC. This sequence encodes CASSYSNGLGEQYF.

The rearrangement uses TRBV6-5 and TRBJ2-7; D tentatively reads TRBD1 or TRBD2 (5 bases each). This CDR3 region has 12 residues. With 0 bases removed from V and 6 bases from J, the gap between germline ends came to 6 bases. Germline V gives CDR1 MNHEY, CDR2 SVGAGI. The CDR3 DNA follows: TGTGCCAGCAGTTACTCTGGGGGCGAGCAGTACTTC. Its protein product is CASSYSGGEQYF.